These 2 T cell receptor beta chains share one sample of origin, sequenced in a study of T cell repertoires in aging, cancer and after chemotherapy. Rearranged V-D-J TRB sequences were amplified with a mixed TRB-A/B primer pool. MiXCR was run by TCRdb on the multiplex PCR reads, yielding one entry per CDR3 protein. The table records about 450 distinct CDR3 sequences, less than 35% of them present only once. Amplification of TCR beta used genomic DNA extracted from peripheral blood. The sample consisted of blood. These TCRs come from a human donor with a blood cancer.

This clonotype has only a few counts. The rearrangement joins TRBV4-1 to TRBJ1-1; 7 nucleotides agree with TRBD1. Germline trimming cut 4 bases from V and 3 bases from J; bases unmatched to any gene: 2. Germline CDR1 and CDR2: MGHRA and YSYEKL. This CDR3 is 13 amino acids long. The CDR3 protein is CASSLDRDTEAFF. The DNA of the CDR3 is TGCGCCAGCAGCCTCGACAGGGACACTGAAGCTTTCTTT.

The rearrangement uses TRBV18 and TRBJ2-5; D is undetermined. V dropped 1 base and J dropped 1 base, with 4 bases sitting between them. Germline V gene sequence: CDR1 KGHSH, CDR2 LQKENI. The CDR3 extends over 13 amino acids. This CDR3 is CASSPLSQETQYF. As DNA, the CDR3 is TGTGCCAGCTCACCACTCAGCCAAGAGACCCAGTACTTC.